This TCR beta chain is from a study of blood T cell repertoires in COVID-19. Study summary: Sites across the United States, Italy and Spain contributed samples from acute and convalescent COVID-19. PBMCs, B-cell-depleted T cells, or T cells provided the cDNA or gDNA that made up the material.

The CDR3 has 17 amino acids. V was clipped by 9 bases and J by 6 bases, with 30 bases between them. Per germline, CDR1 SNHLY and CDR2 FYNNEI. This clone was observed a handful of times. The data were produced by immunoSEQ multiplex PCR, yet TCRdb's version contains in-frame clones alone and is incomplete. The sample carries over 80,000 clones, about 80% recorded once. The sequenced sample was peripheral blood. The sequence came from a woman aged 65 to 85 with acute or convalescent COVID-19. The chain couples TRBV2 to TRBJ2-7, with D perhaps matching TRBD1 (6 bases). The CDR3: CASGRATGNLPFVEQYF. The CDR3 DNA reads TGTGCCAGTGGGCGTGCAACAGGGAATCTCCCTTTTGTCGAGCAGTACTTC.